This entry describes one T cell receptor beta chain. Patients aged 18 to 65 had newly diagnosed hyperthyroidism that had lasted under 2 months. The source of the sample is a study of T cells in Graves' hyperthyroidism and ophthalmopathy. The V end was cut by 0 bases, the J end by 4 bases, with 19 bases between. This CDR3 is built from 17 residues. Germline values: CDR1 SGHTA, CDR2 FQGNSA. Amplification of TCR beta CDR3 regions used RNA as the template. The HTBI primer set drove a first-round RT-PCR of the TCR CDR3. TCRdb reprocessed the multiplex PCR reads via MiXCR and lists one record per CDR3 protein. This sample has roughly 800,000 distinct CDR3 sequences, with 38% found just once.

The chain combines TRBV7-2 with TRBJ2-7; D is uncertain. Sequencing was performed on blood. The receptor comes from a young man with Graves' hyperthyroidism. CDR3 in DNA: TGTGCCAGCAGCTTAGCGCAAACGGCCTCGTCTTCGTACGAGCAGTACTTC. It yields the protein CASSLAQTASSSYEQYF. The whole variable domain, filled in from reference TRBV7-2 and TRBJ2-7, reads GAGVSQSPSNKVTEKGKDVELRCDPISGHTALYWYRQSLGQGLEFLIYFQGNSAPDKSGLPSDRFSAERTGGSVSTLTIQRTQQEDSAVYLCASSLAQTASSSYEQYFGPGTRLTVT.